This T cell receptor (beta chain) was obtained from a study of blood T cell repertoires in COVID-19. V was trimmed by 5 bases and J by 4 bases, leaving 9 bases between them. The V gene's germline CDR1 is LNHDA and CDR2 SQIVND (reference sequence). CDR3 length equals 13 residues. Data came from immunoSEQ multiplex PCR; TCRdb stores just in-frame clones and leaves some out. In the table there are 150,000 to 200,000 clones, around 82% of which are singletons. The chain has TRBV19 and TRBJ1-5; D remains unclear. The clonotype comes from a man between 60 and 70 years old with active or convalescent COVID-19. The sequenced material came from peripheral blood. CDR3 in amino acids: CASSSAGNQPQHF. CDR3 in DNA: TGTGCCAGTAGTTCAGCGGGGAATCAGCCCCAGCATTTT.